Below, 25 T cell receptor beta chains from the same sample are listed, as sequenced in a study of blood T cell repertoires in COVID-19. Produced via immunoSEQ multiplex PCR; TCRdb's table is partial and in-frame only. The sample has 90,000 to 130,000 clones, approximately 78% seen once. The material sequenced was peripheral blood. These receptors all stem from a man in his 70s with acute or convalescent COVID-19.

The chain combines TRBV7-2 with TRBJ1-2, with a possible D match to TRBD1 (5 bases). CDR3 length: 13 amino acids. Trimming shortened V by 1 base and J by 4 bases, and 7 bases separated the two germline ends. Per the germline V gene, CDR1 is SGHTA and CDR2 is FQGNSA. In DNA form, the CDR3 reads TGTGCCAGCAGCTTAGGGGGCAGCTATGGCTACACCTTC. It translates to CASSLGGSYGYTF.

This clone was observed a single time. The chain recombines TRBV30 with TRBJ2-2, with 10 bases aligning to TRBD1. Germline CDR1 is GTSNPN and CDR2 is SVGIG (reference sequence). V lost 3 bases and J lost 4; bases outside the gene matches: 2. The CDR3 is made up of 14 amino acids. CDR3 sequence reads: CAWRGQGRTGELFF. The CDR3, as DNA: TGTGCCTGGAGGGGACAGGGGCGCACCGGGGAGCTGTTTTTT.

This chain joins TRBV5-6 and TRBJ2-2; 12 bases are shared with TRBD2. Losses at the gene ends were 3 bases for V and 3 bases for J; bases not matched to a gene: 6. The CDR3 is made up of 17 amino acids. CDR1 is SGHDT, CDR2 YYEEEE, per germline. CDR3 DNA: TGTGCCAGCAGCTCCCTCGGACTAGCGGGACACACCGGGGAGCTGTTTTTT. Protein sequence: CASSSLGLAGHTGELFF.

Regarding this clone: The junction departs from the called germline gene at one end, perhaps through a read error. The V gene is TRBV7-3, the J gene TRBJ2-3; 12 bases are shared with TRBD2. Per the germline V gene, CDR1 is SGHTA and CDR2 is FQGTGA. The CDR3 is made up of 17 amino acids. The CDR3 region has the DNA TGTGCCAGCAGTTTAACCCTAGCGGGGGGGCCCTCAGATACGCAGTATTTT. Residues: CASSLTLAGGPSDTQYF.

The CDR3 spells CATRRRVVGGSYEQYF. The CDR3 nucleotides are TGTGCCACTCGAAGAAGGGTAGTGGGGGGCTCCTACGAGCAGTACTTC. J is TRBJ2-7 and V is TRBV28; tentative D call: TRBD2 (6 bases). Trimming stripped 10 bases from V and 0 bases from J, with 22 bases between. CDR1 is MDHEN and CDR2 is SYDVKM in the germline V gene. The CDR3 runs 16 residues.

J is TRBJ1-5 and V is TRBV28, with 7 positions matching TRBD1. CDR3 length: 14 amino acids. The V gene's germline CDR1 is MDHEN and CDR2 SYDVKM. Germline trimming cut 3 bases from V and 9 bases from J; bases unmatched to any gene: 8. The DNA for the CDR3 is TGTGCCAGCAGTTTTAGACAGGGCAGGGGGCCCCAGCATTTT. Its protein is CASSFRQGRGPQHF. Based on the CDR3 plus reference TRBV28 and TRBJ1-5, the full variable domain is DVKVTQSSRYLVKRTGEKVFLECVQDMDHENMFWYRQDPGLGLRLIYFSYDVKMKEKGDIPEGYSVSREKKERFSLILESASTNQTSMYLCASSFRQGRGPQHFGDGTRLSIL.

For the CDR3, the DNA is TGTGCCAGCTTTCTACAAGAGACCCAGTACTTC. Residues: CASFLQETQYF. The rearrangement links TRBV2 to TRBJ2-5; D is unresolved. Trimming cost V 8 bases and J 2 bases, with 6 bases left between them. CDR3 length: 11 residues. Germline assignment: CDR1 SNHLY and CDR2 FYNNEI.

The rearrangement uses TRBV29-1 and TRBJ1-2; 8 bases line up with TRBD1. CDR3 length equals 13 residues. CDR1 is SQVTM and CDR2 is ANQGSEA in the germline V gene. Trimming at V came to 7 bases and at J to 3 bases, leaving 7 bases not matched to a gene. CDR3 sequence: CSGSDRVDYGYTF. In DNA, the CDR3 is TGCAGCGGATCGGACAGGGTTGACTATGGCTACACCTTC. The complete variable domain, with remaining parts taken from reference TRBV29-1 and TRBJ1-2, reads SAVISQKPSRDICQRGTSLTIQCQVDSQVTMMFWYRQQPGQSLTLIATANQGSEATYESGFVIDKFPISRPNLTFSTLTVSNMSPEDSSIYLCSGSDRVDYGYTFGSGTRLTVV.

This clone was picked up one time. The chain joins TRBV28 to TRBJ1-6; 7 positions agree with TRBD1. This CDR3 contains 15 residues. V lost 2 bases and J lost 7; bases outside the gene matches: 5. CDR1 MDHEN and CDR2 SYDVKM come from the germline V gene. The CDR3: CASSLPLTGNSPLHF. CDR3 in DNA: TGTGCCAGCAGTTTACCCTTGACAGGGAATTCACCCCTCCACTTT. Based on the CDR3 plus reference TRBV28 and TRBJ1-6, the full variable domain is DVKVTQSSRYLVKRTGEKVFLECVQDMDHENMFWYRQDPGLGLRLIYFSYDVKMKEKGDIPEGYSVSREKKERFSLILESASTNQTSMYLCASSLPLTGNSPLHFGNGTRLTVT.

The V and J genes are TRBV28 and TRBJ1-5; a possible D gene is TRBD1 (5 bases). CDR3 length equals 14 residues. V lost 6 bases and J 2 bases, leaving 11 bases between the germline ends. Germline V gives CDR1 MDHEN, CDR2 SYDVKM. The CDR3 DNA sequence: TGTGCCAGCAGGCCAGGGCCAGGCAATCAGCCCCAGCATTTT. Its translation: CASRPGPGNQPQHF. Based on the CDR3 plus reference TRBV28 and TRBJ1-5, the full variable domain is DVKVTQSSRYLVKRTGEKVFLECVQDMDHENMFWYRQDPGLGLRLIYFSYDVKMKEKGDIPEGYSVSREKKERFSLILESASTNQTSMYLCASRPGPGNQPQHFGDGTRLSIL.

The chain employs TRBV2 and TRBJ2-3, with 10 bases identical to TRBD1. Germline V gene data show CDR1 as SNHLY and CDR2 as FYNNEI. V was clipped by 6 bases and J by 2 bases; unmatched bases: 5. The CDR3 totals 15 residues. The CDR3 region has the DNA TGTGCCAGCAGACGGGACAGGGGTTACACAGATACGCAGTATTTT. Amino acids: CASRRDRGYTDTQYF.

The chain employs TRBV5-1 and TRBJ2-3; tentatively, D is TRBD2 (6 bases). The CDR3 contains 15 residues. CDR1 and CDR2 (germline): SGHRS, YFSETQ. V was trimmed by 1 base and J by 1 base, leaving 10 bases between them. The CDR3 DNA reads as TGCGCCAGCAGCTTGAATCCTAGCGGCACAGATACGCAGTATTTT. This codes for CASSLNPSGTDTQYF.

The gene calls are TRBV7-2 and TRBJ1-1; TRBD1 agrees at 10 bases. Germline V gene data show CDR1 as SGHTA and CDR2 as FQGNSA. The CDR3 has 15 amino acids. The junction had 4 bases not matched to a gene; V was cut back by 5 bases and J by 1 base. The CDR3 DNA follows: TGTGCCAGCAGCCGGGACAGGGGAAGGAACACTGAAGCTTTCTTT. It yields the protein CASSRDRGRNTEAFF.

The chain employs TRBV6-5 and TRBJ1-4; maybe TRBD1 (6 bases). This CDR3 is 12 amino acids long. In germline, CDR1 is MNHEY, CDR2 SVGAGI. The V end lost 10 bases, the J end lost 3 bases, and 9 bases lay between the germline ends. CDR3 bases: TGTGCCACCGGGACATCTAATGAAAAACTGTTTTTT. Amino acids: CATGTSNEKLFF.

V gene TRBV4-1 combines with J gene TRBJ2-7, with 9 bases lining up with TRBD2. The CDR3 runs to 12 residues. The trim removed 1 base at V and 12 bases at J, leaving 4 bases unmatched. CDR1 and CDR2 (germline): MGHRA, YSYEKL. The CDR3 reads CASSQGTSGLYF. In nucleotides, the CDR3 is TGCGCCAGCAGCCAAGGTACTAGCGGGTTGTACTTC.

CDR3 sequence: CASSGGTSGSLNEQFF. As DNA, the CDR3 is TGTGCCAGCAGCGGCGGGACTAGCGGGTCCTTAAATGAGCAGTTCTTC. This chain uses TRBV5-6 with TRBJ2-1, with 12 bases matching TRBD2. Germline V gene data show CDR1 as SGHDT and CDR2 as YYEEEE. The CDR3 covers 16 residues. J was trimmed by 7 bases and V by 4 bases; bases with no gene match: 9.

V and J are TRBV5-6 and TRBJ2-2; D perhaps matches TRBD2 (7 bases). V shed 1 base and J shed 2 bases, with 9 bases lying between them. From germline, CDR1 is SGHDT and CDR2 YYEEEE. The CDR3 is 15 amino acids. DNA for the CDR3: TGTGCCAGCAGCTTGCGGGGGGCCAACACCGGGGAGCTGTTTTTT. Protein sequence: CASSLRGANTGELFF.

V gene TRBV7-4 combines with J gene TRBJ1-1, with 8 bases that match TRBD1. The CDR3 spans 18 residues. Unmatched junction bases numbered 15, after V lost 5 bases and J lost 1 base. From germline, CDR1 is SGHVT and CDR2 SQSDAQ. DNA for the CDR3: TGTGCCAGCAGCGCAGGGCAGGGGGCGCGAAGGGCGAACACTGAAGCTTTCTTT. Translating gives CASSAGQGARRANTEAFF.

The chain links TRBV9 to TRBJ2-1; the D gene is possibly TRBD2 (6 bases). Per germline, CDR1 SGDLS and CDR2 YYNGEE. The V end was cut by 2 bases, the J end by 2 bases, with 14 bases between. The CDR3 covers 16 residues. The CDR3 is CASSVVREAAYNEQFF. DNA for the CDR3: TGTGCCAGCAGCGTCGTTAGGGAGGCCGCCTACAATGAGCAGTTCTTC.

This sequence joins TRBV28 and TRBJ1-5, with D possibly TRBD1 on 5 matching bases. Trimming took off 5 bases at V and 2 bases at J, with 7 bases between the two ends. Germline V lookup: CDR1 MDHEN, CDR2 SYDVKM. The CDR3 is 13 residues long. The CDR3 DNA follows: TGTGCCAGCAGTCGGGGGGGCAATCAGCCCCAGCATTTT. Translated: CASSRGGNQPQHF.

This clone was detected a few times. The CDR3 bases are TGTGCCAGCAGCCGAAGGGACAGTCAGCCCCAGCATTTT. Amino acids: CASSRRDSQPQHF. The chain is built from TRBV28 and TRBJ1-5; TRBD1 agrees at 7 bases. Looked up from germline, CDR1 is MDHEN and CDR2 is SYDVKM. This CDR3 has 13 residues. V lost 6 bases and J lost 6; bases outside the gene matches: 5.

V and J are TRBV20-1 and TRBJ1-4; 9 nucleotides match TRBD1. Germline loops: CDR1 DFQATT, CDR2 SNEGSKA (reference sequence). The ends lost 3 bases at V and 2 bases at J; junction bases unmatched: 7. This CDR3 is 16 amino acids long. The CDR3 nucleotides read TGCAGTGCTAGTCCGGGACAGGGACGTACTAATGAAAAACTGTTTTTT. This sequence encodes CSASPGQGRTNEKLFF.

The J gene is TRBJ2-3, the V gene TRBV5-1; the D is unclear. Germline V lookup: CDR1 SGHRS, CDR2 YFSETQ. The CDR3 is made up of 14 amino acids. Trimming took 5 bases from V and 0 from J, leaving 10 bases between them. Here the CDR3 reads CASRASYSTDTQYF. CDR3 nucleotide sequence: TGCGCCAGCAGAGCGTCTTATAGCACAGATACGCAGTATTTT. Together with reference TRBV5-1 and TRBJ2-3, the CDR3 gives the full variable domain: KAGVTQTPRYLIKTRGQQVTLSCSPISGHRSVSWYQQTPGQGLQFLFEYFSETQRNKGNFPGRFSGRQFSNSRSEMNVSTLELGDSALYLCASRASYSTDTQYFGPGTRLTVL.

V gene TRBV5-8 combines with J gene TRBJ1-5; 9 positions match TRBD1. V lost 4 bases and J lost 0; bases outside the gene matches: 17. The germline V gene has CDR1 SGHTS and CDR2 YDEGEE. CDR3 length: 20 residues. The CDR3 bases are TGTGCCAGCAGCGTCTCCCCCGGGACAGGGAGATTCGGTAGCAATCAGCCCCAGCATTTT. It specifies CASSVSPGTGRFGSNQPQHF.

The chain carries TRBV9 and TRBJ2-1, with a tentative D call TRBD2 (6 bases). CDR3 length: 16 residues. Trimming took off 3 bases at V and 7 bases at J, with 20 bases between the two ends. The V gene's germline CDR1 is SGDLS and CDR2 YYNGEE. The CDR3 reads CASSGQGLGNRNEQFF. The CDR3 DNA reads as TGTGCCAGCAGCGGCCAGGGACTGGGGAATAGAAATGAGCAGTTCTTC. Full variable domain (remainder filled in from reference TRBV9 and TRBJ2-1): DSGVTQTPKHLITATGQRVTLRCSPRSGDLSVYWYQQSLDQGLQFLIQYYNGEERAKGNILERFSAQQFPDLHSELNLSSLELGDSALYFCASSGQGLGNRNEQFFGPGTRLTVL.